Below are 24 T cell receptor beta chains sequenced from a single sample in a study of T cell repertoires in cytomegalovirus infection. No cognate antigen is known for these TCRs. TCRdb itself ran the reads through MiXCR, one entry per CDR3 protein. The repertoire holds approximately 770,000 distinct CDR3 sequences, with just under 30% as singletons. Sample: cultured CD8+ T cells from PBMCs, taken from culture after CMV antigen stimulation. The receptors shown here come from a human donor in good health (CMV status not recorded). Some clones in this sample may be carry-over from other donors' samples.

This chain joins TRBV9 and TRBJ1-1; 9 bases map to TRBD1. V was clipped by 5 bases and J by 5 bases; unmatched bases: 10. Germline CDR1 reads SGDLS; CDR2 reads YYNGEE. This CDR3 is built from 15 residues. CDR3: CASRGTGSLETEAFF. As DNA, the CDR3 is TGTGCCAGCAGGGGGACAGGGTCATTGGAAACTGAAGCTTTCTTT.

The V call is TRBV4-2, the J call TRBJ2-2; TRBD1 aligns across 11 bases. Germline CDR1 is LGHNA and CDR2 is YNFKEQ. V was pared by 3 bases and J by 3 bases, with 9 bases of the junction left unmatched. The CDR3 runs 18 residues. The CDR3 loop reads CASSQEFPGQGDTGELFF. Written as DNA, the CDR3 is TGTGCCAGCAGCCAGGAATTTCCGGGACAGGGGGACACCGGGGAGCTGTTTTTT.

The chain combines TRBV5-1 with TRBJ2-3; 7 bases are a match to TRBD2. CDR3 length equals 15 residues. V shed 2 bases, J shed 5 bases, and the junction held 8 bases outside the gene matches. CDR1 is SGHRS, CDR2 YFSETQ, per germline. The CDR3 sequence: CASSFSGRVGDTQYF. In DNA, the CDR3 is TGCGCCAGCAGCTTCTCAGGGAGGGTTGGAGATACGCAGTATTTT. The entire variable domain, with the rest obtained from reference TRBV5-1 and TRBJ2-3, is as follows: KAGVTQTPRYLIKTRGQQVTLSCSPISGHRSVSWYQQTPGQGLQFLFEYFSETQRNKGNFPGRFSGRQFSNSRSEMNVSTLELGDSALYLCASSFSGRVGDTQYFGPGTRLTVL.

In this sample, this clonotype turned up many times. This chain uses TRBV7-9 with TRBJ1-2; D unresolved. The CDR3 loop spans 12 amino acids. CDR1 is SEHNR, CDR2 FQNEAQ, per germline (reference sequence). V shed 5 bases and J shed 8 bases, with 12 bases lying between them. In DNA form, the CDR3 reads TGTGCCAGCAGCCATGGAGCCGGGGGCTACACCTTC. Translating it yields CASSHGAGGYTF.

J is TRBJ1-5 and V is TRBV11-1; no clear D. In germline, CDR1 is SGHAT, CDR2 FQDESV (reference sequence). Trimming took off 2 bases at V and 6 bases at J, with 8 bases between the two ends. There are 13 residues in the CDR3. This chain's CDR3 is CASSLRSGQPQHF. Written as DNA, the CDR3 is TGTGCCAGCAGCTTAAGGAGCGGTCAGCCCCAGCATTTT.

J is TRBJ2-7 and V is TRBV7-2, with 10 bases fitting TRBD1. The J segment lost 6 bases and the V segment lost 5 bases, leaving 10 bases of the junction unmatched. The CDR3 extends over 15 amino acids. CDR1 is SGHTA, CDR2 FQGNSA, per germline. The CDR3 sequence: CASSPRGTGDLEQYF. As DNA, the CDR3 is TGTGCCAGCAGCCCAAGAGGGACAGGGGATCTCGAGCAGTACTTC.

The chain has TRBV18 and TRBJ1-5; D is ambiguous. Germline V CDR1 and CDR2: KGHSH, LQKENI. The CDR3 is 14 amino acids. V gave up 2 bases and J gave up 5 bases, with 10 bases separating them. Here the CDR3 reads CASSPEKGYQPQHF. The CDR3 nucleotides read TGTGCCAGCTCACCAGAGAAAGGTTATCAGCCCCAGCATTTT.

The chain's CDR3 is CASSLSPGRINTGELFF. In DNA form, the CDR3 reads TGTGCCAGCAGTTTATCGCCGGGACGGATTAACACCGGGGAGCTGTTTTTT. The chain employs TRBV27 and TRBJ2-2; either TRBD1 or TRBD2 may fit D (5 bases each). CDR3 length: 17 amino acids. Trimming removed 0 bases from V and 2 bases from J, with 13 bases in between. Per germline, CDR1 MNHEY and CDR2 SMNVEV (reference sequence).

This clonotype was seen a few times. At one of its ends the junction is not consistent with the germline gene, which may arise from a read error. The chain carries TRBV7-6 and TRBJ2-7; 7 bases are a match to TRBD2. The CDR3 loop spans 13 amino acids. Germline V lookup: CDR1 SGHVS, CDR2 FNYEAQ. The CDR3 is CASSLGDLSGGMF. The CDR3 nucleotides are TGTGCCAGCAGCTTAGGGGACTTATCCGGGGGGATGTTC.

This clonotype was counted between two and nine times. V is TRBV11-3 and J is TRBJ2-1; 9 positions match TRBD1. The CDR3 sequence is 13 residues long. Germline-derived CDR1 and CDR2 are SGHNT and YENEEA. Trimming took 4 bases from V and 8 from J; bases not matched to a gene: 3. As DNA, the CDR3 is TGTGCCAGCAGCTGGGGACAGGGTGATGAGCAGTTCTTC. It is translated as CASSWGQGDEQFF.

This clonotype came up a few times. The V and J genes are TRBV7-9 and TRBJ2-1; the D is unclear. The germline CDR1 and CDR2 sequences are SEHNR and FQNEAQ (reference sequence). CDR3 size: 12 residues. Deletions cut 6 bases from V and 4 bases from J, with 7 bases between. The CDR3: CASRSIYNEQFF. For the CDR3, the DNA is TGTGCCAGCAGGTCCATTTACAATGAGCAGTTCTTC.

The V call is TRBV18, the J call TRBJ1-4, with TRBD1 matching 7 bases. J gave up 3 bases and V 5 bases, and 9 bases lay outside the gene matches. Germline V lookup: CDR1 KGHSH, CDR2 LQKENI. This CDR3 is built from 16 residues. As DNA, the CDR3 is TGTGCCAGCTCATTTTACCGGGACAGCCCTAATGAAAAACTGTTTTTT. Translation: CASSFYRDSPNEKLFF.

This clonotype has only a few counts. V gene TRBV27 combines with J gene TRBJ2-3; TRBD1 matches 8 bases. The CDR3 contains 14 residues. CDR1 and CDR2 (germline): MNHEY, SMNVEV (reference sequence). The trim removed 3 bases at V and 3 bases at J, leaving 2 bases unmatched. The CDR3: CASSFNRGTDTQYF. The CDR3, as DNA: TGTGCCAGCAGTTTTAACAGGGGGACAGATACGCAGTATTTT.

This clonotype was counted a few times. The CDR3, as DNA: TGTGCCAGCAGCTTGGGCCAGTCGACAGGGGACGAGCAGTACTTC. As protein: CASSLGQSTGDEQYF. The rearrangement uses TRBV5-8 and TRBJ2-7, with TRBD1 identical over 8 bases. Germline V lookup: CDR1 SGHTS, CDR2 YDEGEE. The CDR3 is made up of 15 amino acids. With V trimmed by 0 bases and J by 5 bases, 7 bases remained unmatched.

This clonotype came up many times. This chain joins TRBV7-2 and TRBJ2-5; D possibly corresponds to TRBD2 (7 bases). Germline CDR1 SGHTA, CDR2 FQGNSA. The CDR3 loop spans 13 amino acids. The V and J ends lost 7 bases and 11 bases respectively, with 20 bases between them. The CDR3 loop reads CASTTGGVVFQYF. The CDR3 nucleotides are TGTGCCAGCACCACGGGGGGCGTAGTTTTTCAGTACTTC.

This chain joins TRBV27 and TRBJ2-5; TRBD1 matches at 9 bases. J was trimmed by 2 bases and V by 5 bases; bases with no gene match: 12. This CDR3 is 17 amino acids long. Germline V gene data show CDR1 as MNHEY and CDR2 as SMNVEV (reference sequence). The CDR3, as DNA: TGTGCCAGCAGTCAAATACCCGGGACAGGGTTACAAGAGACCCAGTACTTC. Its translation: CASSQIPGTGLQETQYF.

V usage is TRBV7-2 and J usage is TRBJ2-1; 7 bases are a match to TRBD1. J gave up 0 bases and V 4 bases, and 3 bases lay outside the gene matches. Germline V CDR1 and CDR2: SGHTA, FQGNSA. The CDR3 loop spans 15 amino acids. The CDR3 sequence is CASSWGQSSYNEQFF. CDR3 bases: TGTGCCAGCAGCTGGGGACAGAGCTCCTACAATGAGCAGTTCTTC.

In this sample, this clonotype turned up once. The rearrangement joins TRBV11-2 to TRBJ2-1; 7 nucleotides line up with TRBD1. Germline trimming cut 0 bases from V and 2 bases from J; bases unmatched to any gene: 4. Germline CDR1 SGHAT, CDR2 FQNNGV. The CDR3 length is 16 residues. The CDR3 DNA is TGTGCCAGCAGCTTAGAAGACAGGGCCGCCTACAATGAGCAGTTCTTC. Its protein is CASSLEDRAAYNEQFF.

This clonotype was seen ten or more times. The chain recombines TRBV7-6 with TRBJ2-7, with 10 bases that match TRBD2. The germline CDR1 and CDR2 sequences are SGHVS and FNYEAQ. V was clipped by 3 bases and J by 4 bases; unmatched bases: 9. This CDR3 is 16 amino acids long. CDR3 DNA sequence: TGTGCCAGCAGCTTTGATAGCGGGGGGCCCACTTACGAGCAGTACTTC. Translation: CASSFDSGGPTYEQYF.

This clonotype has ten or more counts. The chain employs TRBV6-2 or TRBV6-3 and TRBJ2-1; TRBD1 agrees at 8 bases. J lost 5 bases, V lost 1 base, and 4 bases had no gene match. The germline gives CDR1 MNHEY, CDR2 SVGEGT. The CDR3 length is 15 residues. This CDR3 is CASSYLQGVNNEQFF. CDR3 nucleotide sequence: TGTGCCAGCAGTTACTTACAGGGGGTAAACAATGAGCAGTTCTTC.

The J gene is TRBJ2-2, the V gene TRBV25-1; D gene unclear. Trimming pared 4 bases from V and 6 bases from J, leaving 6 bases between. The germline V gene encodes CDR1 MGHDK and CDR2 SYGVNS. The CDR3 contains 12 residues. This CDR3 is CASSVVSGELFF. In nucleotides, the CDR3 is TGTGCCAGCAGTGTAGTTTCCGGGGAGCTGTTTTTT.

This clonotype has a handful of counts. The CDR3 region is CASSLSGTYEQYF. CDR3 in DNA: TGTGCCAGCAGTTTATCGGGGACCTACGAGCAGTACTTC. V usage is TRBV12-3 or TRBV12-4 and J usage is TRBJ2-7; a weak D match, TRBD2 (5 bases). CDR3 size: 13 residues. Trimming stripped 2 bases from V and 2 bases from J, with 7 bases between.

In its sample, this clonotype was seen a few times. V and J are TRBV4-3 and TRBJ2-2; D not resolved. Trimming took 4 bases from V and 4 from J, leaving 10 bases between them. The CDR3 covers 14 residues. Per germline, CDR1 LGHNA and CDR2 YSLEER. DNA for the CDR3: TGCGCCAGCAGCCTCAAAGTTAGCACCGGGGAGCTGTTTTTT. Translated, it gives CASSLKVSTGELFF.

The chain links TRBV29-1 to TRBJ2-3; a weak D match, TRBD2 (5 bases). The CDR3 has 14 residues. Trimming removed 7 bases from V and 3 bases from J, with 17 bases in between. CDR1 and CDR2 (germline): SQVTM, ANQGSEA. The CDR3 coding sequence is TGCAGCGCCGTCACTAGTGAGGGAACAGATACGCAGTATTTT. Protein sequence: CSAVTSEGTDTQYF.